Listed below are T cell receptor beta chains from one sample, sequenced in a study of T cells in localized non-small cell lung cancer. Clones were read by immunoSEQ multiplex PCR, and TCRdb kept only the in-frame ones, dropping some. In the table there are about 78,000 clones, 84% of which are singletons. The specimen was peripheral blood, collected before any cancer treatment. These receptors originate from a man between 40 and 70 years old with stage I lung adenocarcinoma. Both conserved end residues are part of each CDR3. The order of the fields is J gene, CDR3 length, V gene, CDR3 protein.

J gene: TRBJ2-2; CDR3 length: 18; V gene: TRBV15; CDR3 protein: CATSRVGGQAPLGGELFF
J gene: TRBJ1-6; CDR3 length: 13; V gene: TRBV2; CDR3 protein: CASADRDNSPLHF
J gene: TRBJ2-3; CDR3 length: 15; V gene: TRBV5-5; CDR3 protein: CASSLDLGFTDTQYF
J gene: TRBJ2-7; CDR3 length: 14; V gene: TRBV6-1; CDR3 protein: CASKLAEGWDEQYF
J gene: TRBJ2-2; CDR3 length: 18; V gene: TRBV7-8; CDR3 protein: CASSSRLAAGGGTGELFF
J gene: TRBJ2-7; CDR3 length: 16; V gene: TRBV6-1; CDR3 protein: CASSEAASGGPYEQYF
J gene: TRBJ2-3; CDR3 length: 16; V gene: TRBV5-1; CDR3 protein: CASSPLGGGGTDTQYF
J gene: TRBJ1-3; CDR3 length: 15; V gene: TRBV28; CDR3 protein: CASSPGTFSGNTIYF
J gene: TRBJ1-6; CDR3 length: 14; V gene: TRBV19; CDR3 protein: CASRNRDNGSPLHF
J gene: TRBJ2-2; CDR3 length: 14; V gene: TRBV12-5; CDR3 protein: CASATGGAFGELFF
J gene: TRBJ1-2; CDR3 length: 13; V gene: TRBV5-4; CDR3 protein: CASSLAGGYGYTF
J gene: TRBJ2-7; CDR3 length: 11; V gene: TRBV29-1; CDR3 protein: CSVDSRGEQYF
J gene: TRBJ2-7; CDR3 length: 15; V gene: TRBV27; CDR3 protein: CASSFRQGVAYEQYF
J gene: TRBJ2-1; CDR3 length: 16; V gene: TRBV4-1; CDR3 protein: CASSPQGTGVYNEQFF
J gene: TRBJ2-2; CDR3 length: 15; V gene: TRBV5-6; CDR3 protein: CASSSWTGNTGELFF
J gene: TRBJ1-2; CDR3 length: 16; V gene: TRBV7-9; CDR3 protein: CASRGGQQLANYGYTF
J gene: TRBJ2-5; CDR3 length: 15; V gene: TRBV28; CDR3 protein: CASSLLGIGRGTQYF
J gene: TRBJ2-2; CDR3 length: 15; V gene: TRBV18; CDR3 protein: CASSPPGGNTGELFF
J gene: TRBJ1-5; CDR3 length: 15; V gene: TRBV6-6; CDR3 protein: CASSFWDSSNQPQHF
J gene: TRBJ2-4; CDR3 length: 18; V gene: TRBV30; CDR3 protein: CAWSVSRGPGLSKNIQYF
J gene: TRBJ2-1; CDR3 length: 16; V gene: TRBV19; CDR3 protein: CASSLKLAGVVNEQFF
J gene: TRBJ1-5; CDR3 length: 18; V gene: TRBV28; CDR3 protein: CASRIRDRGPLSNQPQHF
J gene: TRBJ2-5; CDR3 length: 15; V gene: TRBV7-2; CDR3 protein: CASSLEDLYQETQYF
J gene: TRBJ1-2; CDR3 length: 14; V gene: TRBV6-5; CDR3 protein: CASRTRGWVYGYTF
J gene: TRBJ2-7; CDR3 length: 15; V gene: TRBV10-1; CDR3 protein: CASSESAAKSYEQYF
J gene: TRBJ2-7; CDR3 length: 12; V gene: TRBV5-1; CDR3 protein: CASSASFGEQYF
J gene: TRBJ1-4; CDR3 length: 11; V gene: TRBV29-1; CDR3 protein: CSVGGNEKLFF
J gene: TRBJ2-7; CDR3 length: 14; V gene: TRBV6-6; CDR3 protein: CASSPRGGVYEQYF
J gene: TRBJ2-7; CDR3 length: 16; V gene: TRBV2; CDR3 protein: CASSEASGDGAYEQYF
J gene: TRBJ1-2; CDR3 length: 11; V gene: TRBV19; CDR3 protein: CASYTLYGYTF
J gene: TRBJ2-5; CDR3 length: 15; V gene: TRBV10-1; CDR3 protein: CASSESRGPRGPQYF
J gene: TRBJ2-2; CDR3 length: 13; V gene: TRBV5-1; CDR3 protein: CASSIRVPGELFF
J gene: TRBJ2-7; CDR3 length: 16; V gene: TRBV5-1; CDR3 protein: CASSPPGGPRSYEQYF
J gene: TRBJ1-2; CDR3 length: 16; V gene: TRBV28; CDR3 protein: CASSLRDRSPLYGYTF
J gene: TRBJ1-1; CDR3 length: 13; V gene: TRBV4-1; CDR3 protein: CASRQGVDTEAFF
J gene: TRBJ1-5; CDR3 length: 15; V gene: TRBV4-2; CDR3 protein: CASSQVGSSNQPQHF
J gene: TRBJ1-1; CDR3 length: 13; V gene: TRBV28; CDR3 protein: CASTLQGGTEAFF
J gene: TRBJ1-5; CDR3 length: 14; V gene: TRBV10-3; CDR3 protein: CAIRQGSGNQPQHF
J gene: TRBJ1-5; CDR3 length: 13; V gene: TRBV15; CDR3 protein: CATSRDVAQPQHF
J gene: TRBJ1-4; CDR3 length: 15; V gene: TRBV7-2; CDR3 protein: CASSFAWDLNEKLFF
J gene: TRBJ2-3; CDR3 length: 14; V gene: TRBV7-9; CDR3 protein: CASSLDLSADTQYF